This T cell receptor beta chain was recorded in a study of cytomegalovirus exposure and HLA in healthy donors. Study-level points and caveats: Specificity for CMV antigens was confirmed in vitro for a few of the CMV-associated chains. A later analysis reported that several of the most significant clusters appeared to be linked to common viral pathogens, among them Epstein-Barr virus. For most TCR sequences rarity was the rule, although some public TCRs occurred in many donors.

Remarks on this clone: Its specificity is not known.

Each donor was nominally healthy when sampled (though unrecorded immune exposures were likely). V was clipped by 1 base and J by 7 bases; unmatched bases: 4. This CDR3 is 16 amino acids long. Germline CDR1 SGHAT, CDR2 FQNNGV. The PCR employed 60 Vbeta primers together with 13 Jbeta primers. Generated by immunoSEQ multiplex PCR, the TCRdb table keeps only in-frame clones and is missing some. Here the sample spans about 97,000 clones, about 81% being singletons. V gene TRBV11-2 combines with J gene TRBJ2-1; 13 bases agree with TRBD2. The source material was PBMCs. This receptor was obtained from a middle-aged man in good health and CMV-seropositive. In nucleotides, the CDR3 is TGTGCCAGCAGCTTAGGTATACTAGCGGGAGGGAATGAGCAGTTCTTC. This sequence encodes CASSLGILAGGNEQFF.